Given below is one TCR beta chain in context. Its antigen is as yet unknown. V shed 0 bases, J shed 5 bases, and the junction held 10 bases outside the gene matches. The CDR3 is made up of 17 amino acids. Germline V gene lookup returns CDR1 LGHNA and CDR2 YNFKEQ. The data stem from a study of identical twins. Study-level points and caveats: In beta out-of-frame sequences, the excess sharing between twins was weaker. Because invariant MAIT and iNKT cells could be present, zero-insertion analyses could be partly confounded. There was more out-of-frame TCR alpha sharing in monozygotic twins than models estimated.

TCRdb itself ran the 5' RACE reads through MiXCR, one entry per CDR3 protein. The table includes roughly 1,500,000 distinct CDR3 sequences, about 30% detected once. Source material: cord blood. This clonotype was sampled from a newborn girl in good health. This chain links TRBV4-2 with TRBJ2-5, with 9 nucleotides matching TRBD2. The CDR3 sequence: CASSQDRGSGGSETQYF. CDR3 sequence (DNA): TGTGCCAGCAGCCAAGATCGTGGTAGCGGGGGTTCCGAGACCCAGTACTTC.